The present TCR beta chain was sequenced within a study of early T cells in non-severe SARS-CoV-2 infection. The length of the CDR3 is 16 residues. The V gene's germline CDR1 is SNHLY and CDR2 FYNNEI. Notes on this clonotype: A junction end diverges from the germline sequence, so it may reflect a read error.

Attachment of unique molecular identifiers was made to individual cDNA molecules. TCRdb reanalysed the 5' RACE reads using MiXCR and keeps one entry per CDR3 protein. This sample has tens of thousands of distinct CDR3 sequences, with 11% found just once. Sequenced material: whole blood, taken at baseline. The TCR comes from an adult who was a healthcare worker with PCR-confirmed SARS-CoV-2 infection or an uninfected control (not recorded which). The chain is built from TRBV2 and TRBJ2-5; 13 bases fit TRBD2. The CDR3 spells CARSGGLAGYQETQYF. In nucleotides, the CDR3 is TGTGCCAGGAGTGGGGGACTAGCGGGGTACCAAGAGACCCAGTACTTC. The full variable domain, in which reference TRBV2 and TRBJ2-5 provide the parts outside the CDR3, is EPEVTQTPSHQVTQMGQEVILRCVPISNHLYFYWYRQILGQKVEFLVSFYNNEISEKSEIFDDQFSVERPDGSNFTLKIRSTKLEDSAMYFCARSGGLAGYQETQYFGPGTRLLVL.